This T cell receptor beta chain was identified during a study of blood T cells in healthy people across ages. No fewer than 5.5 micrograms of total RNA were isolated from every sample. With a J-beta primer mix and a sample-barcoded 5' primer, a second PCR ran about 7 to 12 cycles. TCRdb reprocessed the 5' RACE reads via MiXCR and lists one record per CDR3 protein. The profile covers 800,000 to 950,000 distinct CDR3 sequences, with roughly 29% appearing a single time and 10% to 13% taken by the ten largest. The same sample was also used in a study of T cells of mothers and their children.

This clonotype originated in a woman between 40 and 50 years old in good health. The sequenced sample consisted of blood.

The CDR3 protein is CASSPGDRGRGNQPQHF. For the CDR3, the DNA is TGTGCCAGCAGCCCGGGGGACAGGGGAAGGGGCAATCAGCCCCAGCATTTT. This rearrangement joins TRBV7-9 to TRBJ1-5; 10 nucleotides align to TRBD1. Germline V lookup: CDR1 SEHNR, CDR2 FQNEAQ (reference sequence). Trimming took 5 bases from V and 2 from J; bases not matched to a gene: 9. The CDR3 runs 17 residues.